This T cell receptor beta chain was found in a study of cytomegalovirus exposure and HLA in healthy donors. Study in general: The same platform used for the roughly 600 first-cohort repertoires was also used for the 100 to 150 validation repertoires, as a later analysis reported. Overall study results and limits: Most TCR sequences showed up rarely, but some public TCRs showed up in many donors. It was fewer than 200 TCR beta chains that were listed as cytomegalovirus-associated.

Of note for this clone: Its antigen is still unknown.

This CDR3 comprises 11 residues. Trimming shortened V by 7 bases and J by 14 bases, and 16 bases separated the two germline ends. From germline, CDR1 is MNHEY and CDR2 SMNVEV (reference sequence). Assay used: immunoSEQ multiplex PCR; TCRdb lists only in-frame clones, some missing. The table has about 330,000 clones, roughly 89% seen once. The chain combines TRBV27 with TRBJ2-3; perhaps TRBD1 as D (6 bases). Material for sequencing was PBMCs. This clonotype originated in a woman between 18 and 30 years old in good health and CMV-seronegative. CDR3 bases: TGTGCCAGCAAGGACAGATTCGCGGGGTATTTT. The encoded protein is CASKDRFAGYF.